This TCR beta chain was retrieved from a study of T-cell reconstitution after alpha-beta-depleted transplantation in children. This clonotype has only a few counts. Trimming shortened V by 6 bases and J by 0 bases, and 17 bases separated the two germline ends. The CDR3 has 16 amino acids. Germline V lookup: CDR1 MNHEY, CDR2 SVGEGT. Unique molecular identifiers were incorporated during preparation of the TCRbeta library. TCRdb called the PCR reads again in MiXCR, with one record for every CDR3 protein. This sample carries approximately 210,000 distinct CDR3 sequences, over 15% of them seen once, and the ten largest clones take roughly two fifths.

The rearrangement uses TRBV6-2 or TRBV6-3 and TRBJ1-1; D is unresolved. The source of this sequence is a male patient aged 2 to 9 who had a stem cell transplant for acute lymphoblastic leukemia, so the T cells may come from the graft donor. The sample consisted of PBMCs, mostly from graft donor cells, taken 360 days after TCRalphabeta/CD19-depleted stem cell transplant. The CDR3 nucleotides are TGTGCCAGCAGCATAGTCGACGGTCCTATGAACACTGAAGCTTTCTTT. It specifies CASSIVDGPMNTEAFF.